Listed below are T cell receptor beta chains from one sample, sequenced in a study of blood T cell repertoires in COVID-19. This table comes from immunoSEQ multiplex PCR, and its TCRdb copy is limited to in-frame clones, with some not included. The profile shows some 130,000 clones, almost 85% of them singletons. The source material was peripheral blood. Source of these receptors: a man in his sixties with acute or convalescent COVID-19. Each CDR3 is given with its conserved first and last residue. The order of the fields is V gene, D gene, J gene, clone size, CDR3 protein, CDR3 DNA. A D gene is named only where the DNA matches it firmly. Size is omitted from some rows. Given values are once, few, many or a class for expanded clones.

v_call: TRBV5-1; d_call: NA; j_call: TRBJ2-7; clone_size: NA; cdr3_aa: CASSFTNAQGLKQYF; cdr3_nt: TGCGCCAGCAGCTTCACCAACGCACAGGGTCTGAAGCAGTACTTC
v_call: TRBV7-6; d_call: TRBD1; j_call: TRBJ1-1; clone_size: NA; cdr3_aa: CASSGLQGTSTEAFF; cdr3_nt: TGTGCCAGCAGCGGACTACAGGGGACGTCGACTGAAGCTTTCTTT
v_call: TRBV6-5; d_call: TRBD1; j_call: TRBJ2-7; clone_size: few; cdr3_aa: CASRYEPGQGREQYF; cdr3_nt: TGTGCCAGCAGGTATGAACCGGGACAGGGTCGTGAGCAGTACTTC
v_call: TRBV24-1; d_call: TRBD1; j_call: TRBJ2-1; clone_size: NA; cdr3_aa: CATSDFGQGKNNEQFF; cdr3_nt: TGTGCCACCAGTGATTTCGGACAGGGGAAGAACAATGAGCAGTTCTTC
v_call: TRBV9; d_call: TRBD2; j_call: TRBJ2-5; clone_size: NA; cdr3_aa: CASSVAGAGGLQETQYF; cdr3_nt: TGTGCCAGCAGCGTAGCGGGGGCGGGAGGCCTCCAAGAGACCCAGTACTTC
v_call: TRBV12-5; d_call: TRBD1; j_call: TRBJ1-1; clone_size: NA; cdr3_aa: CASAHRDRWNTEAFF; cdr3_nt: TGTGCTAGTGCTCACCGGGACAGGTGGAACACTGAAGCTTTCTTT
v_call: TRBV5-1; d_call: NA; j_call: TRBJ1-1; clone_size: NA; cdr3_aa: CASSPGWAEAFF; cdr3_nt: TGCGCCAGCAGTCCAGGGTGGGCTGAAGCTTTCTTT
v_call: TRBV19; d_call: NA; j_call: TRBJ2-1; clone_size: NA; cdr3_aa: CASSWQGGRDNEQFF; cdr3_nt: TGTGCCAGTAGCTGGCAAGGGGGGAGGGACAATGAGCAGTTCTTC
v_call: TRBV6-1; d_call: NA; j_call: TRBJ1-2; clone_size: NA; cdr3_aa: CASSEGGYGYTF; cdr3_nt: TGTGCCAGCAGTGAAGGAGGGTATGGCTACACCTTC
v_call: TRBV5-6; d_call: TRBD1; j_call: TRBJ1-3; clone_size: NA; cdr3_aa: CASSLVAGGSGNTIYF; cdr3_nt: TGTGCCAGCAGCTTGGTTGCAGGGGGCTCTGGAAACACCATATATTTT
v_call: TRBV19; d_call: TRBD1; j_call: TRBJ1-2; clone_size: NA; cdr3_aa: CASANRGPNYGYTF; cdr3_nt: TGTGCCAGTGCTAACAGGGGGCCGAACTATGGCTACACCTTC
v_call: TRBV19; d_call: TRBD1; j_call: TRBJ1-4; clone_size: once; cdr3_aa: CASRGTGEGEKLFF; cdr3_nt: TGTGCCAGTAGAGGGACAGGGGAAGGAGAAAAACTGTTTTTT
v_call: TRBV5-1; d_call: NA; j_call: TRBJ2-7; clone_size: NA; cdr3_aa: CASSVQGYEQYF; cdr3_nt: TGCGCCAGCAGCGTACAGGGTTACGAGCAGTACTTC
v_call: TRBV5-1; d_call: NA; j_call: TRBJ1-3; clone_size: NA; cdr3_aa: CASSLGSSGNTIYF; cdr3_nt: TGCGCCAGCAGCTTGGGTAGCTCTGGAAACACCATATATTTT
v_call: TRBV7-9; d_call: TRBD1; j_call: TRBJ2-1; clone_size: NA; cdr3_aa: CASSLEIGQGENEQFF; cdr3_nt: TGTGCCAGCAGCTTAGAAATTGGACAGGGGGAGAATGAGCAGTTCTTC
v_call: TRBV7-2; d_call: TRBD2; j_call: TRBJ2-2; clone_size: NA; cdr3_aa: CASSQLAGGPDTGELFF; cdr3_nt: TGTGCCAGCAGCCAACTAGCGGGGGGGCCTGACACCGGGGAGCTGTTTTTT
v_call: TRBV5-6; d_call: TRBD2; j_call: TRBJ2-3; clone_size: once; cdr3_aa: CASSTLAGAFTDTQYF; cdr3_nt: TGTGCCAGCAGCACCCTAGCGGGGGCTTTCACAGATACGCAGTATTTT
v_call: TRBV5-1; d_call: TRBD1; j_call: TRBJ1-1; clone_size: NA; cdr3_aa: CASSLGQGYTEAFF; cdr3_nt: TGCGCCAGCAGCTTGGGACAGGGCTACACTGAAGCTTTCTTT
v_call: TRBV7-3; d_call: NA; j_call: TRBJ1-2; clone_size: NA; cdr3_aa: CASSLFGGLGYGYTF; cdr3_nt: TGTGCCAGCAGCTTATTCGGGGGTCTGGGCTATGGCTACACCTTC
v_call: TRBV6-5; d_call: NA; j_call: TRBJ2-7; clone_size: NA; cdr3_aa: CASRPDRHYEQYF; cdr3_nt: TGTGCCAGCAGGCCAGACAGGCACTACGAGCAGTACTTC
v_call: TRBV10-2; d_call: TRBD1; j_call: TRBJ1-2; clone_size: few; cdr3_aa: CASSERMGQGMTYGYTF; cdr3_nt: TGCGCCAGCAGTGAGCGAATGGGACAGGGCATGACTTATGGCTACACCTTC
v_call: TRBV7-6; d_call: NA; j_call: TRBJ2-6; clone_size: NA; cdr3_aa: CASRPRDNQASGANVLTF; cdr3_nt: TGTGCCAGCAGGCCCCGGGACAACCAAGCCTCTGGGGCCAACGTCCTGACTTTC
v_call: TRBV4-2; d_call: TRBD2; j_call: TRBJ2-3; clone_size: NA; cdr3_aa: CASSQRLAGSGDTQYF; cdr3_nt: TGTGCCAGCAGCCAACGACTAGCGGGATCCGGAGATACGCAGTATTTT
v_call: TRBV19; d_call: NA; j_call: TRBJ2-7; clone_size: NA; cdr3_aa: CASTPDSAGSYEQYF; cdr3_nt: TGTGCCAGTACCCCAGACTCGGCGGGGTCCTACGAGCAGTACTTC
v_call: TRBV6-5; d_call: TRBD2; j_call: TRBJ2-1; clone_size: NA; cdr3_aa: CASSYVVLAGDNEQFF; cdr3_nt: TGTGCCAGCAGTTACGTGGTACTAGCGGGGGACAATGAGCAGTTCTTC
v_call: TRBV27; d_call: NA; j_call: TRBJ2-1; clone_size: few; cdr3_aa: CASSLDRLASYNEQFF; cdr3_nt: TGTGCCAGCAGTTTGGATAGACTCGCCTCCTACAATGAGCAGTTCTTC
v_call: TRBV27; d_call: TRBD1; j_call: TRBJ2-1; clone_size: NA; cdr3_aa: CASSFTLDRAGNEQFF; cdr3_nt: TGTGCCAGCAGTTTCACTTTGGACAGGGCAGGCAATGAGCAGTTCTTC
v_call: TRBV13; d_call: TRBD2; j_call: TRBJ2-1; clone_size: NA; cdr3_aa: CASTGLGYNEQFF; cdr3_nt: TGTGCCAGCACCGGACTAGGCTACAATGAGCAGTTCTTC
v_call: TRBV18; d_call: TRBD2; j_call: TRBJ2-7; clone_size: NA; cdr3_aa: CASSPTSASSYEQYF; cdr3_nt: TGTGCCAGCTCACCGACTAGCGCCAGCTCCTACGAGCAGTACTTC
v_call: TRBV18; d_call: TRBD1; j_call: TRBJ1-1; clone_size: NA; cdr3_aa: CASSPDRGKNTEAFF; cdr3_nt: TGTGCCAGCTCACCAGACAGGGGGAAGAACACTGAAGCTTTCTTT
v_call: TRBV9; d_call: TRBD1; j_call: TRBJ1-2; clone_size: NA; cdr3_aa: CASSVDTGGYGYTF; cdr3_nt: TGTGCCAGCAGCGTAGACACAGGGGGCTATGGCTACACCTTC
v_call: TRBV13; d_call: TRBD2; j_call: TRBJ2-1; clone_size: NA; cdr3_aa: CASSVGLREAEQFF; cdr3_nt: TGTGCCAGCAGCGTGGGACTAAGAGAGGCTGAGCAGTTCTTC
v_call: TRBV6-5; d_call: NA; j_call: TRBJ2-7; clone_size: NA; cdr3_aa: CASSHRAGLSEQYF; cdr3_nt: TGTGCCAGCAGCCACAGGGCAGGCCTCAGCGAGCAGTACTTC
v_call: TRBV27; d_call: NA; j_call: TRBJ2-7; clone_size: NA; cdr3_aa: CASSRDFSSYEQYF; cdr3_nt: TGTGCCAGCAGTCGTGACTTCTCATCCTACGAGCAGTACTTC
v_call: TRBV19; d_call: TRBD1; j_call: TRBJ1-5; clone_size: few; cdr3_aa: CASNDDRVNQPQHF; cdr3_nt: TGTGCCAGTAATGACGACAGGGTCAATCAGCCCCAGCATTTT
v_call: TRBV11-2; d_call: TRBD2; j_call: TRBJ2-2; clone_size: NA; cdr3_aa: CASSLDWVAGGPSGELFF; cdr3_nt: TGTGCCAGCAGCTTAGATTGGGTAGCGGGAGGGCCATCCGGGGAGCTGTTTTTT
v_call: TRBV7-9; d_call: TRBD2; j_call: TRBJ2-7; clone_size: NA; cdr3_aa: CASSPAGVHEQYF; cdr3_nt: TGTGCCAGCAGCCCGGCGGGGGTACACGAGCAGTACTTC
v_call: TRBV7-3; d_call: TRBD1; j_call: TRBJ2-7; clone_size: once; cdr3_aa: CASSLRTGPYEQYF; cdr3_nt: TGTGCCAGCAGCCTCAGGACAGGCCCCTACGAGCAGTACTTC